These 15 T cell receptor beta chains share one sample of origin, sequenced in a study of kidney transplant recipient with SARS-CoV-2 infection. From the reads, TCRdb called clonotypes with MiXCR, one entry per CDR3 protein. This sample has under 300,000 distinct CDR3 sequences, with under 30% found just once. This sample comprised a blood sample, obtained at baseline and between days 110 and 120 from a kidney transplant recipient. These receptors all stem from a male patient aged 30 to 39 who had COVID-19 and was a kidney transplant recipient. Some T cells may originate from the graft donor.

This clonotype was observed many times. The V gene is TRBV2, the J gene TRBJ2-2; D possibly corresponds to TRBD1 (5 bases). The length of the CDR3 is 13 residues. CDR1 SNHLY and CDR2 FYNNEI come from the germline V gene. V lost 6 bases to trimming and J lost 8 bases, with 13 bases between them. CDR3 amino acids: CASSQTARGELFF. Here the CDR3 DNA reads TGTGCCAGCAGCCAGACAGCTAGAGGGGAGCTGTTTTTT.

This clonotype was detected many times. The chain has TRBV27 and TRBJ2-2, with a tentative D call TRBD2 (5 bases). From germline, CDR1 is MNHEY and CDR2 SMNVEV (reference sequence). Trimming took 5 bases from V and 6 from J, leaving 16 bases between them. This CDR3 is built from 15 residues. This CDR3 is CASSPAVGVPGELFF. CDR3 bases: TGTGCCAGCAGTCCGGCCGTGGGAGTGCCCGGGGAGCTGTTTTTT.

The rearrangement joins TRBV12-2 to TRBJ1-2; TRBD1 was called by the table and not checked on the DNA. TRBV12-2 represents a pseudogene. The CDR3 spans 17 residues. In DNA form, the CDR3 reads TGTGCAAGTCGCTTCGCCCCGACTCCACGAAAGACCTATGGCTACACCTTC. Amino acid sequence: CASRFAPTPRKTYGYTF.

This clonotype was recorded at least ten times. The chain joins TRBV6-5 to TRBJ1-1; tentative D call: TRBD1 (5 bases). Germline assignment: CDR1 MNHEY and CDR2 SVGAGI. V gave up 5 bases and J gave up 8 bases, with 12 bases separating them. CDR3 length: 12 residues. CDR3 amino acids: CASSPHGAEAFF. CDR3 nucleotides: TGTGCCAGCAGTCCCCACGGGGCCGAAGCTTTCTTT.

The chain is built from TRBV19 and TRBJ2-1, with a weak D call TRBD2 (6 bases). Trimming removed 3 bases at V and 0 bases at J, with 12 bases between. Germline CDR1 is LNHDA and CDR2 is SQIVND (reference sequence). This CDR3 is 16 amino acids long. DNA of the CDR3: TGTGCCAGTAGTATGGGGGGAGGCCGCTCCTACAATGAGCAGTTCTTC. This codes for CASSMGGGRSYNEQFF.

The chain recombines TRBV11-3 with TRBJ1-2, with D unresolved. The CDR3 has 17 amino acids. V was clipped by 5 bases and J by 4 bases, with 23 bases between them. CDR1 is SGHNT and CDR2 is YENEEA in the germline V gene. CDR3 nucleotides: TGTGCCAGCAGCACACACCTCGATCTCGGAAAGGCCTATGGCTACACCTTC. Its protein product is CASSTHLDLGKAYGYTF.

For this clonotype: This could be a read error, since a much larger clone is one nucleotide away. V gene TRBV3-1 combines with J gene TRBJ2-5; D is unresolved. V was pared by 5 bases and J by 7 bases, with 26 bases between. The length of the CDR3 is 17 residues. CDR1 LGHDT and CDR2 YNNKEL come from the germline V gene (reference sequence). This CDR3 reads CASSAPLPISFSGTQYF. The CDR3 DNA sequence: TGTGCCAGCAGCGCCCCCCTTCCCATTTCTTTCTCTGGGACCCAGTACTTC.

This clonotype was seen at least ten times. The chain links TRBV2 to TRBJ2-5; D is possibly TRBD2 (5 bases). The CDR3 has 16 residues. V gave up 6 bases and J gave up 7 bases, with 24 bases separating them. Germline V gives CDR1 SNHLY, CDR2 FYNNEI. The CDR3 is CASRPRAGLGSGTQYF. The CDR3 DNA sequence: TGTGCCAGCAGACCGCGGGCTGGGCTGGGATCGGGGACCCAGTACTTC.

This clonotype appeared many times. The chain employs TRBV27 and TRBJ2-1; 7 nucleotides match TRBD2. Losses at the gene ends were 7 bases for V and 4 bases for J; bases not matched to a gene: 1. The CDR3 is made up of 12 amino acids. From germline, CDR1 is MNHEY and CDR2 SMNVEV (reference sequence). The CDR3 region has the DNA TGTGCCAGCACCGGGGGGTACAATGAGCAGTTCTTC. Protein product: CASTGGYNEQFF.

This clonotype has a count of ten or more. The J gene is TRBJ2-5, the V gene TRBV2; maybe TRBD2 (6 bases). Looked up from germline, CDR1 is SNHLY and CDR2 is FYNNEI. Deletions cut 6 bases from V and 4 bases from J, with 21 bases between. The CDR3 consists of 16 residues. CDR3 in amino acids: CASRKGLPTASETQYF. Here the CDR3 DNA reads TGTGCCAGCAGAAAGGGACTGCCGACCGCCTCAGAGACCCAGTACTTC.

Concerning this clonotype: This may stem from a read error, because a much larger clone lies one nucleotide away. This chain joins TRBV24-1 and TRBJ2-2; a weak D match, TRBD2 (6 bases). Germline V CDR1 and CDR2: KGHDR, SFDVKD. This CDR3 comprises 14 residues. The V and J ends lost 4 bases and 1 base respectively, with 6 bases between them. CDR3 loop: CATSDGGNTGELFF. The CDR3 nucleotides read TGTGCCACCAGTGACGGGGGGAACACCGGGGAGCTGTTTTTT.

A note on this clonotype: A much more abundant neighbour one base away suggests this may be a read error. The chain uses TRBV19 and TRBJ1-4, with 9 bases matching TRBD1. Germline V CDR1 and CDR2: LNHDA, SQIVND (reference sequence). CDR3 size: 15 residues. The V and J ends lost 1 base and 8 bases, in that order; junction bases with no gene match: 5. This CDR3 reads CASSIGDRGVEKLFF. DNA for the CDR3: TGTGCCAGTAGTATAGGCGACAGGGGGGTCGAAAAACTGTTTTTT.

With regard to this clonotype: This may be a read error: a much more frequent sequence differs by one nucleotide. The chain employs TRBV27 and TRBJ2-5; TRBD1 might be the D (5 bases). The germline CDR1 and CDR2 sequences are MNHEY and SMNVEV (reference sequence). V was pared by 6 bases and J by 11 bases, with 19 bases between. CDR3 length equals 13 residues. This CDR3 is CASRGPLRLGQYF. The CDR3 nucleotides are TGTGCCAGCAGGGGGCCCTTGCGACTCGGGCAGTACTTC.

Many counts were recorded for this clonotype. The rearrangement joins TRBV7-9 to TRBJ1-2; no reliable D call. The CDR3 spans 17 residues. V gave up 2 bases and J gave up 4 bases, with 20 bases separating them. Per the germline V gene, CDR1 is SEHNR and CDR2 is FQNEAQ (reference sequence). This chain's CDR3 is CASSLFRYHGKTYGYTF. The DNA of the CDR3 is TGTGCCAGCAGCTTATTTAGATACCATGGAAAGACCTATGGCTACACCTTC.

Turning to this clonotype: A clone one base away is much larger, so this may be a read error. The chain recombines TRBV10-3 with TRBJ2-3, with 9 nucleotides matching TRBD2. CDR3 length: 17 amino acids. Per the germline V gene, CDR1 is ENHRY and CDR2 is SYGVKD. After removal of 2 bases from V and 2 bases from J, the junction contained 8 bases not matched to a gene. The CDR3 loop reads CAISEPVLAGTTDTQYF. The CDR3, as DNA: TGTGCCATCAGTGAGCCGGTTCTAGCGGGGACCACAGATACGCAGTATTTT.